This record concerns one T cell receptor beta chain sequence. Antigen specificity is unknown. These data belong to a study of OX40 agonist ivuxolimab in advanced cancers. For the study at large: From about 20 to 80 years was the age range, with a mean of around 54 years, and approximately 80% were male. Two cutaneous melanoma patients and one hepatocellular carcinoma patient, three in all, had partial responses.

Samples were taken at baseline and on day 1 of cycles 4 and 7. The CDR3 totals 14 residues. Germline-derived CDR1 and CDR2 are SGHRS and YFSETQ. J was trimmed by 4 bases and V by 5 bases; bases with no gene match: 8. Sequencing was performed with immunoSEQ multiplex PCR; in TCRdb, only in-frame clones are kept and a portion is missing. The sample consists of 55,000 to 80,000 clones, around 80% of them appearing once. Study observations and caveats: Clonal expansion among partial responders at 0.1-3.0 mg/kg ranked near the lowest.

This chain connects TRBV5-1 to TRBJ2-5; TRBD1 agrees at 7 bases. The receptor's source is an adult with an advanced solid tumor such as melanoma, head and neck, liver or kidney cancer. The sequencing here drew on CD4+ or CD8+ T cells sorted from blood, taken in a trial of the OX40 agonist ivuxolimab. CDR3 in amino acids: CASSSGTVRETQYF. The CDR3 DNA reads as TGCGCCAGCAGTTCCGGGACAGTGCGAGAGACCCAGTACTTC.